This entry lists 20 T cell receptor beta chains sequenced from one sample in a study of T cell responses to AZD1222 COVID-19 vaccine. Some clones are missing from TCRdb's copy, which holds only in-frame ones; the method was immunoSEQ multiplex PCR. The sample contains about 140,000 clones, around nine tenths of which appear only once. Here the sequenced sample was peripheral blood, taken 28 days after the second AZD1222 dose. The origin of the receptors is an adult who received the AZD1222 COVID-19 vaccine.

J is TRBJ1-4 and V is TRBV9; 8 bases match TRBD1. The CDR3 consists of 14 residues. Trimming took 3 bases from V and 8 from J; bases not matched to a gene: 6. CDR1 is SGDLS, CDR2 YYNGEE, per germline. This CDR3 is CASSAGQGGEKLFF. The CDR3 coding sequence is TGTGCCAGCAGCGCCGGACAGGGAGGCGAAAAACTGTTTTTT.

CDR3 bases: TGTGCCACGCGGGCCTTGGGGGGCAATCAGCCCCAGCATTTT. Protein product: CATRALGGNQPQHF. The rearrangement uses TRBV27 and TRBJ1-5, with TRBD1 as a possible D gene (5 bases). This CDR3 region has 14 residues. Germline lookup yields CDR1 MNHEY and CDR2 SMNVEV (reference sequence). Trimming cost V 10 bases and J 2 bases, with 15 bases left between them.

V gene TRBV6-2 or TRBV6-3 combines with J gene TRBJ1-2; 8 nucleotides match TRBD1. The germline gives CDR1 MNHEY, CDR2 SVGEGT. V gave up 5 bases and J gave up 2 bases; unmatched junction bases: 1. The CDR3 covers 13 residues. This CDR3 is CASSRQGNYGYTF. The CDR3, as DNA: TGTGCCAGCAGTCGACAGGGGAACTATGGCTACACCTTC.

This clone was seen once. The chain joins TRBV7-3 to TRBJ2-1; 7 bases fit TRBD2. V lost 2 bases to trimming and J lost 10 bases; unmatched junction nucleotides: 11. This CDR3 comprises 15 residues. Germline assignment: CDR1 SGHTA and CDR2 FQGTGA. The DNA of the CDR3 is TGTGCCAGCAGCTTAGGGGGAGGGCCATTTGGGGAGCAGTTCTTC. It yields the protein CASSLGGGPFGEQFF.

The CDR3 protein is CASSKGSGGDYEQYF. The CDR3 DNA sequence: TGTGCCAGCAGCAAGGGAAGCGGGGGTGACTACGAGCAGTACTTC. This sequence joins TRBV5-4 and TRBJ2-7; 8 positions match TRBD2. The trim removed 4 bases at V and 3 bases at J, leaving 9 bases unmatched. The CDR3 covers 15 residues. Germline CDR1 is SGHNT and CDR2 is YYREEE (reference sequence).

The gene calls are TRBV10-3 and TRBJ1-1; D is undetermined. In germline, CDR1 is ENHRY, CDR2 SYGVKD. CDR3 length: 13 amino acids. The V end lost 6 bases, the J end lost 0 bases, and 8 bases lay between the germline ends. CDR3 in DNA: TGTGCCATCAGGTTGGAGATGAACACTGAAGCTTTCTTT. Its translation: CAIRLEMNTEAFF.

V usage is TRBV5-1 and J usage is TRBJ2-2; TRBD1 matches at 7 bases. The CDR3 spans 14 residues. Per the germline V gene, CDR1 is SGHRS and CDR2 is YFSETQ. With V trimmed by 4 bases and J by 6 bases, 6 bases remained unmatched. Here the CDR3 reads CASSPTGWAGELFF. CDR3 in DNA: TGCGCCAGCAGCCCGACAGGGTGGGCCGGGGAGCTGTTTTTT.

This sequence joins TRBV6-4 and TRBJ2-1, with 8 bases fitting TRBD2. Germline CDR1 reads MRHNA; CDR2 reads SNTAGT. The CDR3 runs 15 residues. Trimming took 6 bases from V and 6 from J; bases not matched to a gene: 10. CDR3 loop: CASSPGTSSVNEQFF. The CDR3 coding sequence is TGTGCCAGCAGCCCCGGGACTAGTTCGGTCAATGAGCAGTTCTTC.

Written as DNA, the CDR3 is TGTGCCAGCAGCACAAGACAGGGGGCTGGCAATGAGCAGTTCTTC. Protein sequence: CASSTRQGAGNEQFF. The rearrangement joins TRBV11-2 to TRBJ2-1; 10 bases are shared with TRBD1. The CDR3 is 15 amino acids. The germline CDR1 and CDR2 sequences are SGHAT and FQNNGV. V shed 5 bases and J 6 bases; nucleotides not matched to a gene: 7.

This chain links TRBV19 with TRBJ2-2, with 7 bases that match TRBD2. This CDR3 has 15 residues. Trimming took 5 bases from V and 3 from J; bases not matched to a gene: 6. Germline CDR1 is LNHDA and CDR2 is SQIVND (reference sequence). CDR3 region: CASSSRLAYTGELFF. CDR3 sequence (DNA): TGTGCCAGTAGTTCCCGACTAGCCTACACCGGGGAGCTGTTTTTT.

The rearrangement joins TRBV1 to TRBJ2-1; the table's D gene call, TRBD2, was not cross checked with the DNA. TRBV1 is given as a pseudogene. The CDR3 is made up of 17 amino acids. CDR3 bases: TGCACCAGCAGAGACTCACAGGGAGGGGCTACCTACAATGAGCAGTTCTTC. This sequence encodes CTSRDSQGGATYNEQFF.

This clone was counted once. The CDR3 region has the DNA TGCGCCAGCAGCCAAGATGTGGCAGGGGGCAAGATTAAGGAGACCCAGTACTTC. It codes for CASSQDVAGGKIKETQYF. V usage is TRBV4-1 and J usage is TRBJ2-5, with TRBD1 matching over 8 bases. Trimming took 0 bases from V and 5 from J; bases not matched to a gene: 14. The CDR3 extends over 18 amino acids. The germline CDR1 and CDR2 sequences are MGHRA and YSYEKL.

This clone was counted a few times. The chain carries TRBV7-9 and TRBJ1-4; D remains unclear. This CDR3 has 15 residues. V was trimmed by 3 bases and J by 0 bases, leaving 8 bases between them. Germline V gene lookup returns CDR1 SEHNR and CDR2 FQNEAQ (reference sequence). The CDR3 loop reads CASSLVGATNEKLFF. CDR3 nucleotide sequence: TGTGCCAGCAGCTTGGTCGGGGCAACTAATGAAAAACTGTTTTTT.

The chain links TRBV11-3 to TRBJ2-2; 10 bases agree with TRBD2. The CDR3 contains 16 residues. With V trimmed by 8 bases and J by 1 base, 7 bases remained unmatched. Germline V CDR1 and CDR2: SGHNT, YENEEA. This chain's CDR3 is CASGAGGPWNTGELFF. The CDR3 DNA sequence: TGTGCCAGCGGAGCGGGAGGGCCCTGGAACACCGGGGAGCTGTTTTTT. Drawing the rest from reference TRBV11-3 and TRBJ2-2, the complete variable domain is EAGVVQSPRYKIIEKKQPVAFWCNPISGHNTLYWYLQNLGQGPELLIRYENEEAVDDSQLPKDRFSAERLKGVDSTLKIQPAELGDSAVYLCASGAGGPWNTGELFFGEGSRLTVL.

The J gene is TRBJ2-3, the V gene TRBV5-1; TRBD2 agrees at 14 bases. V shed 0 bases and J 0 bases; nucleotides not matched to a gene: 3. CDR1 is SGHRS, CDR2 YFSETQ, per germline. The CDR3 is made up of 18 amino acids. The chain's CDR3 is CASSLGTSGGTSTDTQYF. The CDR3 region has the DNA TGCGCCAGCAGCTTGGGGACTAGCGGGGGGACTAGCACAGATACGCAGTATTTT.

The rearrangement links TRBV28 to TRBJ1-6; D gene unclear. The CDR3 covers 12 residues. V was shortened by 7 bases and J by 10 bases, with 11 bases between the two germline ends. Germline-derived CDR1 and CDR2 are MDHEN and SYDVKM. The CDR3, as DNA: TGTGCCAGCAACATAAAAGGGTCACCCCTCCACTTT. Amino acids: CASNIKGSPLHF.

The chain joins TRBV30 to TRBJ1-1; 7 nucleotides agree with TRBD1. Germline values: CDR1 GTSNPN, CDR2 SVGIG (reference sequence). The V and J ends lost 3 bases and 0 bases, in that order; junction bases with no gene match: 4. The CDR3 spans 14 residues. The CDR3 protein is CAWRGGRLNTEAFF. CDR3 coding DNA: TGTGCCTGGAGAGGGGGCCGGCTGAACACTGAAGCTTTCTTT.

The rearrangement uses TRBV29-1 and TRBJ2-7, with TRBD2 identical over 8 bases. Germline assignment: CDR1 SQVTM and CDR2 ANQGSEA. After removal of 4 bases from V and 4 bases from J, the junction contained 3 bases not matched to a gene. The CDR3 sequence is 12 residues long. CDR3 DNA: TGCAGCGTTGGGGGACTAGGGTACGAGCAGTACTTC. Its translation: CSVGGLGYEQYF.

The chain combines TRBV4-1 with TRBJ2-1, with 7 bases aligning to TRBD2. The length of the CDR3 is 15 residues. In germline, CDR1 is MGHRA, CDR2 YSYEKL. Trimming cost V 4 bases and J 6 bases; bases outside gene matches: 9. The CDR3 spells CASSPTRDYLNEQFF. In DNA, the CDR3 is TGCGCCAGCAGCCCCACCCGGGACTACCTCAATGAGCAGTTCTTC.

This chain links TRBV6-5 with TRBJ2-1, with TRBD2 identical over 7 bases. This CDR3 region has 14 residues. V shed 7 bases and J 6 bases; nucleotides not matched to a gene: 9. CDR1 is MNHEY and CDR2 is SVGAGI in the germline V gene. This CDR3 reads CASNAPVAGNEQFF. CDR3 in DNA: TGTGCCAGCAACGCCCCGGTAGCGGGCAATGAGCAGTTCTTC.